A single sample is the source of the 30 T cell receptor beta chains below, sequenced in a study of CD4 T cells in relation to SARS-CoV-2 and coronaviruses. Antigens of these TCRs are unknown. Before the COVID-19 pandemic, during about 2010-2018, CD4+ T cells were taken from unexposed donors. The cells were cultured for under 13 days before CD4+ T cells were isolated. TCRdb's table, derived via immunoSEQ multiplex PCR, lists solely in-frame clones and lacks some. The table has about 22,000 clones, over 65% seen once. The sequenced sample was CD4+ T cells from PBMCs, cultured in vitro. The receptors were gathered from a human donor in good health.

The chain carries TRBV30 and TRBJ2-2, with D perhaps matching TRBD2 (6 bases). This CDR3 spans 16 amino acids. The germline V and J ends were trimmed by 2 bases and 1 base, with 14 bases remaining between them. CDR1 is GTSNPN, CDR2 SVGIG, per germline (reference sequence). The CDR3 DNA reads as TGTGCCTGGAGTCGAACGGGACTTATGAACACCGGGGAGCTGTTTTTT. Protein sequence: CAWSRTGLMNTGELFF.

This rearrangement joins TRBV27 to TRBJ1-6; D unclear. CDR1 is MNHEY and CDR2 is SMNVEV in the germline V gene (reference sequence). The CDR3 contains 14 residues. With 3 bases removed from V and 6 bases from J, the gap between germline ends came to 9 bases. The CDR3 DNA sequence: TGTGCCAGCAGTTTCCCACAGCGTAATTCACCCCTCCACTTT. Encoded protein: CASSFPQRNSPLHF.

The chain combines TRBV5-6 with TRBJ2-7, with 8 positions matching TRBD1. Germline V lookup: CDR1 SGHDT, CDR2 YYEEEE. J was trimmed by 4 bases and V by 2 bases; bases with no gene match: 5. This CDR3 contains 14 residues. Here the CDR3 reads CASSLRTGRYEQYF. For the CDR3, the DNA is TGTGCCAGCAGCTTACGGACAGGGAGGTACGAGCAGTACTTC.

J is TRBJ1-3 and V is TRBV11-2; TRBD1 aligns across 7 bases. The germline V gene has CDR1 SGHAT and CDR2 FQNNGV. This CDR3 comprises 15 residues. The junction had 10 bases not matched to a gene; V was cut back by 5 bases and J by 6 bases. The CDR3 region has the DNA TGTGCCAGCAGCCCCCAGGACAGGTTTGAAAACACCATATATTTT. Translation gives CASSPQDRFENTIYF.

This clone was seen once. This chain uses TRBV10-1 with TRBJ2-3, with D possibly being TRBD2 (6 bases). CDR3 length equals 12 residues. Germline CDR1 is WNHNN and CDR2 is SYGVQD (reference sequence). Trimming removed 5 bases from V and 7 bases from J, with 10 bases in between. The CDR3 protein is CASSPEGNTQYF. The CDR3 DNA sequence: TGCGCCAGCAGTCCGGAGGGAAATACGCAGTATTTT.

This clone was counted between two and nine times. The V gene is TRBV30, the J gene TRBJ1-2; TRBD1 is a possible D gene (5 bases). Germline values: CDR1 GTSNPN, CDR2 SVGIG (reference sequence). CDR3 length: 11 amino acids. The V gene lost 2 bases and the J gene lost 8 bases, with 9 bases spanning the gap. The CDR3 is CAWSPRDGYTF. In DNA form, the CDR3 reads TGTGCCTGGAGTCCCAGGGACGGCTACACCTTC.

The chain has TRBV9 and TRBJ1-2; D not certain. The CDR3 is made up of 13 amino acids. Trimming pared 4 bases from V and 8 bases from J, leaving 15 bases between. Looked up from germline, CDR1 is SGDLS and CDR2 is YYNGEE. The CDR3, as DNA: TGTGCCAGCAGCCCGGAGGGTTTTATGGGCTACACCTTC. The encoded protein is CASSPEGFMGYTF. Full variable domain (remainder filled in from reference TRBV9 and TRBJ1-2): DSGVTQTPKHLITATGQRVTLRCSPRSGDLSVYWYQQSLDQGLQFLIQYYNGEERAKGNILERFSAQQFPDLHSELNLSSLELGDSALYFCASSPEGFMGYTFGSGTRLTVV.

There are a few counts of this clone. The chain couples TRBV10-3 to TRBJ1-5; tentative D call: TRBD1 (6 bases). Trimming removed 10 bases from V and 6 bases from J, with 19 bases in between. From germline, CDR1 is ENHRY and CDR2 SYGVKD. The CDR3 runs 14 residues. The CDR3 DNA reads as TGTGCCACGGGGAGGGGGGCGATAGGTCAGCCCCAGCATTTT. Translation gives CATGRGAIGQPQHF.

This chain connects TRBV5-4 to TRBJ2-4, with 7 bases matching TRBD2. Germline assignment: CDR1 SGHNT and CDR2 YYREEE (reference sequence). J gave up 0 bases and V 4 bases, and 10 bases lay outside the gene matches. The CDR3 runs to 17 residues. Written as DNA, the CDR3 is TGTGCCAGCAGCGGGGGAGGGCCGAAACTAGCCAAAAACATTCAGTACTTC. It specifies CASSGGGPKLAKNIQYF.

The rearrangement links TRBV18 to TRBJ1-1, with D possibly TRBD1 on 6 matching bases. The V end lost 6 bases, the J end lost 1 base, and 9 bases lay between the germline ends. The germline gives CDR1 KGHSH, CDR2 LQKENI. The length of the CDR3 is 13 residues. The CDR3 nucleotides are TGTGCCAGCTCGGACAGCTCGAACACTGAAGCTTTCTTT. It is translated as CASSDSSNTEAFF.

CDR3 region: CASIPTGMSYSNQPQHF. The CDR3 region has the DNA TGTGCCAGTATCCCGACAGGGATGTCCTATAGCAATCAGCCCCAGCATTTT. The rearrangement links TRBV19 to TRBJ1-5; 7 nucleotides line up with TRBD1. From germline, CDR1 is LNHDA and CDR2 SQIVND (reference sequence). The CDR3 extends over 17 amino acids. The J segment lost 0 bases and the V segment lost 7 bases, leaving 12 bases of the junction unmatched. The variable domain in full, completed from reference TRBV19 and TRBJ1-5, reads DGGITQSPKYLFRKEGQNVTLSCEQNLNHDAMYWYRQDPGQGLRLIYYSQIVNDFQKGDIAEGYSVSREKKESFPLTVTSAQKNPTAFYLCASIPTGMSYSNQPQHFGDGTRLSIL.

The genes are TRBV19 and TRBJ1-1, with D possibly being TRBD1 (6 bases). V was pared by 1 base and J by 7 bases, with 16 bases between. The CDR3 loop spans 15 amino acids. Germline V gene sequence: CDR1 LNHDA, CDR2 SQIVND (reference sequence). The CDR3, as DNA: TGTGCCAGTAGTATAGGGCCGGGGGCAATTGGTGAAGCTTTCTTT. Its translation is CASSIGPGAIGEAFF.

This clone was found a few times. The rearrangement links TRBV14 to TRBJ1-4; D gene uncertain. The germline V and J ends were trimmed by 0 bases and 2 bases, with 13 bases remaining between them. The length of the CDR3 is 17 residues. CDR1 is SGHDN, CDR2 FVKESK, per germline. In DNA, the CDR3 is TGTGCCAGCAGCCAAGAAAGTTCCCTGGGGACTAATGAAAAACTGTTTTTT. It is translated as CASSQESSLGTNEKLFF.

The rearrangement links TRBV24-1 to TRBJ1-5, with a weak D call TRBD1 (5 bases). This CDR3 is built from 15 residues. Per germline, CDR1 KGHDR and CDR2 SFDVKD. The V end lost 3 bases, the J end lost 3 bases, and 11 bases lay between the germline ends. CDR3 DNA: TGTGCCACCAGTGATGACGGGGGACTCAATCAGCCCCAGCATTTT. Its protein product is CATSDDGGLNQPQHF.

The rearrangement uses TRBV4-1 and TRBJ2-1; tentative D call: TRBD2 (6 bases). This CDR3 is 15 amino acids long. V lost 1 base and J 8 bases, leaving 15 bases between the germline ends. Germline CDR1 MGHRA, CDR2 YSYEKL. The CDR3 reads CASSQVLRGRDEQFF. In nucleotides, the CDR3 is TGCGCCAGCAGCCAAGTTTTGCGGGGAAGGGATGAGCAGTTCTTC.

The chain carries TRBV27 and TRBJ2-7, with D unresolved. Trimming left V 3 bases short and J 7 bases short, with 25 bases between. CDR1 MNHEY and CDR2 SMNVEV come from the germline V gene (reference sequence). CDR3 length: 17 amino acids. The CDR3 nucleotides read TGTGCCAGCAGTTTTACCCCTATGGGAACCCAGATTGGGGAGCAGTACTTC. Its translation is CASSFTPMGTQIGEQYF.

This clone was observed once. The chain is built from TRBV19 and TRBJ1-1; 8 nucleotides match TRBD1. CDR1 LNHDA and CDR2 SQIVND come from the germline V gene (reference sequence). CDR3 size: 15 residues. With 7 bases clipped from V and 0 bases from J, the junction kept 7 bases outside the gene matches. The CDR3 region has the DNA TGTGCCAGTATCAGGGGGCGGCCAATGAACACTGAAGCTTTCTTT. It specifies CASIRGRPMNTEAFF.

V gene TRBV24-1 combines with J gene TRBJ2-7, with 10 bases that match TRBD1. V lost 7 bases to trimming and J lost 2 bases; unmatched junction nucleotides: 10. This CDR3 is built from 16 residues. Per the germline V gene, CDR1 is KGHDR and CDR2 is SFDVKD. The CDR3 nucleotides are TGTGCCACCAGCCAACATCCGGGACAGGGGACCTACGAGCAGTACTTC. Amino acid sequence: CATSQHPGQGTYEQYF.

This chain uses TRBV11-2 with TRBJ2-7; TRBD2 matches 8 bases. The CDR3 consists of 16 residues. The V gene's germline CDR1 is SGHAT and CDR2 FQNNGV. Trimming at V came to 2 bases and at J to 2 bases, leaving 8 bases not matched to a gene. This CDR3 reads CASSLLLTSGAYEQYF. As DNA, the CDR3 is TGTGCCAGCAGCTTACTCCTAACTAGCGGAGCCTACGAGCAGTACTTC. The complete variable domain, with remaining parts taken from reference TRBV11-2 and TRBJ2-7, reads EAGVAQSPRYKIIEKRQSVAFWCNPISGHATLYWYQQILGQGPKLLIQFQNNGVVDDSQLPKDRFSAERLKGVDSTLKIQPAKLEDSAVYLCASSLLLTSGAYEQYFGPGTRLTVT.

This clone appeared once. V gene TRBV27 combines with J gene TRBJ2-1; possible D gene TRBD2, 6 bases. Germline V gene sequence: CDR1 MNHEY, CDR2 SMNVEV (reference sequence). This CDR3 spans 16 amino acids. Deletions cut 7 bases from V and 7 bases from J, with 23 bases between. This chain's CDR3 is CASKQTTHFRGNEQFF. CDR3 nucleotide sequence: TGTGCCAGCAAACAAACTACCCACTTCCGGGGGAATGAGCAGTTCTTC.

This clone was found a few times. This chain uses TRBV7-2 with TRBJ2-1, with no clear D. Germline V lookup: CDR1 SGHTA, CDR2 FQGNSA. Trimming shortened V by 0 bases and J by 6 bases, and 12 bases separated the two germline ends. The CDR3 sequence is 15 residues long. This CDR3 reads CASSLAPGLGNEQFF. CDR3 coding DNA: TGTGCCAGCAGCTTAGCGCCGGGTCTGGGCAATGAGCAGTTCTTC.

J is TRBJ1-6 and V is TRBV5-1; tentative D call: TRBD1 (5 bases). CDR1 SGHRS and CDR2 YFSETQ come from the germline V gene. There are 16 residues in the CDR3. The V gene lost 2 bases and the J gene lost 0 bases, with 9 bases spanning the gap. In DNA, the CDR3 is TGCGCCAGCAGCTTAGGGGTTAGCTCCTATAATTCACCCCTCCACTTT. Translating gives CASSLGVSSYNSPLHF.

The chain couples TRBV5-1 to TRBJ2-5; 11 bases line up with TRBD1. V dropped 4 bases and J dropped 4; count of bases not matched to a gene: 3. This CDR3 region has 14 residues. Germline V gene data show CDR1 as SGHRS and CDR2 as YFSETQ. The CDR3 sequence: CASSHGTGGETQYF. In nucleotides, the CDR3 is TGCGCCAGCAGCCACGGGACAGGGGGAGAGACCCAGTACTTC.

The rearrangement uses TRBV4-1 and TRBJ1-2; D is perhaps TRBD1 (5 bases). The CDR3 runs 13 residues. The germline V gene has CDR1 MGHRA and CDR2 YSYEKL. The V end was cut by 1 base, the J end by 6 bases, with 9 bases between. The CDR3 sequence: CASSQVGDHGYTF. The CDR3 bases are TGCGCCAGCAGCCAAGTAGGGGATCATGGCTACACCTTC.

The V and J genes are TRBV10-1 and TRBJ1-6; tentative D call: TRBD1 (5 bases). V dropped 6 bases and J dropped 8 bases, with 5 bases sitting between them. This CDR3 is 11 amino acids long. Germline lookup yields CDR1 WNHNN and CDR2 SYGVQD (reference sequence). CDR3 in DNA: TGCGCCAGCAGGGGGGATTCACCCCTCCACTTT. Protein sequence: CASRGDSPLHF.

The rearrangement joins TRBV19 to TRBJ2-1; D is undetermined. This CDR3 has 13 amino acids. CDR1 is LNHDA and CDR2 is SQIVND in the germline V gene (reference sequence). V shed 7 bases and J shed 5 bases, with 12 bases lying between them. The CDR3: CASNRGQDNEQFF. DNA of the CDR3: TGTGCCAGTAATCGAGGCCAGGACAATGAGCAGTTCTTC.

The rearrangement joins TRBV10-2 to TRBJ2-7; maybe TRBD2 (7 bases). CDR1 is WSHSY, CDR2 SAAADI, per germline. Trimming took off 1 base at V and 2 bases at J, with 15 bases between the two ends. The CDR3 totals 16 residues. The CDR3 spells CASSELGGAGAYEQYF. As DNA, the CDR3 is TGCGCCAGCAGTGAGTTGGGGGGGGCGGGAGCCTACGAGCAGTACTTC.

This clone showed up just once. J is TRBJ2-5 and V is TRBV6-5; D perhaps matches TRBD2 (5 bases). The CDR3 has 14 residues. V dropped 3 bases and J dropped 3 bases, with 11 bases sitting between them. The germline CDR1 and CDR2 sequences are MNHEY and SVGAGI. CDR3: CASSYSRGKETQYF. The CDR3 DNA sequence: TGTGCCAGCAGTTATTCGAGAGGGAAAGAGACCCAGTACTTC.

The J gene is TRBJ1-1, the V gene TRBV3-1 (or the pseudogene TRBV3-2); D is unresolved. This CDR3 contains 12 residues. V lost 4 bases and J lost 5, with 8 bases in between. CDR1 is LGHDT and CDR2 is YNNKEL in the germline V gene (reference sequence). This chain's CDR3 is CASSLEGTEAFF. The CDR3 coding sequence is TGTGCCAGCAGCCTCGAGGGAACTGAAGCTTTCTTT.

The chain links TRBV3-1 (or the pseudogene TRBV3-2) to TRBJ2-2; 7 bases map to TRBD1. Germline V gene data show CDR1 as LGHDT and CDR2 as YNNKEL (reference sequence). The ends lost 2 bases at V and 5 bases at J; junction bases unmatched: 2. The CDR3 runs 14 residues. Here the CDR3 DNA reads TGTGCCAGCAGCCAATTACAGGGGACCGGGGAGCTGTTTTTT. Its protein is CASSQLQGTGELFF.